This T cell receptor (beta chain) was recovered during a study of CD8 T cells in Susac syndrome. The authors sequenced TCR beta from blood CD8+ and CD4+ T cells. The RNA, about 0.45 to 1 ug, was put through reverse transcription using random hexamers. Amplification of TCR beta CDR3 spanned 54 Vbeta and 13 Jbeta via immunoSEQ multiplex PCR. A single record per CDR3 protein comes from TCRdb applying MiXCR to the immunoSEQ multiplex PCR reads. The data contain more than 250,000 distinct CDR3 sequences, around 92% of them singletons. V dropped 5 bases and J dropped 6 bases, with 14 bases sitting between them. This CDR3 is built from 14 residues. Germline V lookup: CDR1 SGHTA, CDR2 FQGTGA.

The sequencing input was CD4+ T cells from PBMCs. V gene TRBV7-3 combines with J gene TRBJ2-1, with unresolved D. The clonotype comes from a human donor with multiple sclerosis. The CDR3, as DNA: TGTGCCAGCAGCACGCAAAGTCTAGGCAATGAGCAGTTCTTC. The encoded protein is CASSTQSLGNEQFF.